A selection of T cell receptor beta chains follows, all from one sample in a study of blood T cell dynamics during melanoma immunotherapy. The method was immunoSEQ multiplex PCR; TCRdb's version includes in-frame clones alone and lacks a portion of them. The sample records about 10,000 clones, 84% being singletons. Here the sequenced sample was blood, taken from a patient treated with checkpoint blockade. The source is a human donor with melanoma. Each CDR3 is given with its conserved first and last residue. Each record gives: V gene, J gene, D gene, clone size, CDR3 DNA, CDR3 protein. A D gene is named only where the DNA matches it firmly. Size is omitted from some rows. Given values are once, few, many or a class for expanded clones.

>TRBV6-5|TRBJ1-2|.|.
TGTGCCAGCAGTTACTCCCCCAACCTCAACTATGGCTACACCTTC
CASSYSPNLNYGYTF
>TRBV7-2|TRBJ2-7|.|.
TGTGCCAGCAGCTTAGACCGGTACTCCTACGAGCAGTACTTC
CASSLDRYSYEQYF
>TRBV6-5|TRBJ2-7|TRBD2|.
TGTGCCAGCAGTTACCCGGGGGGCTACGAGCAGTACTTC
CASSYPGGYEQYF
>TRBV6-6|TRBJ2-1|TRBD2|.
TGTGCCTGTGGGACTAGCGCGAGAAAGCAGTTCTTC
CACGTSARKQFF
>TRBV5-4|TRBJ1-1|.|.
TGTGCCAGCAGCACTACCCTGGGCAGTAATGAAGCTTTCTTT
CASSTTLGSNEAFF
>TRBV7-3|TRBJ2-2|.|.
TGTGCCAGCAGCTTAATGGGACAGAACACCGGGGAGCTGTTTTTT
CASSLMGQNTGELFF
>TRBV19|TRBJ2-7|TRBD2|.
TGTGCCAGTAGGCCGAACGCCGGGGGGGGGCCCGAGCAGTACTTC
CASRPNAGGGPEQYF
>TRBV4-3|TRBJ1-4|.|.
TGCGCCAGCAGCCAAGCCGGGGGATTGACTAATGAAAAACTGTTTTTT
CASSQAGGLTNEKLFF
>TRBV7-2|TRBJ2-5|TRBD2|once
TGTGCCAGCAGCTTAAACGGGGGGAGTTCAGAGACCCAGTACTTC
CASSLNGGSSETQYF
>TRBV12-5|TRBJ1-4|.|.
TGTGCTAGTGGTTTCGGTCAGCGTAATGAAAAACTGTTTTTT
CASGFGQRNEKLFF
>TRBV5-6|TRBJ2-1|.|once
TGTGCCAGCAGCTCCACGGCGCTCTGGAATTACAATGAGCAGTTCTTC
CASSSTALWNYNEQFF
>TRBV5-1|TRBJ1-1|TRBD1|few
TGCGCCAGCAGCTTACAGGGGGCTGAAGCTTTCTTT
CASSLQGAEAFF
>TRBV12-5|TRBJ2-1|TRBD2|.
TGTGCTAGTGGTTCAGGGACTAGCGGGGCTCAGCAGTTCTTC
CASGSGTSGAQQFF
>TRBV6-4|TRBJ1-6|.|.
TGTGCCAGCAGACGGACGGGGGGGACGACAGCAGACTATTCACCCCTCCACTTT
CASRRTGGTTADYSPLHF
>TRBV2|TRBJ2-5|TRBD2|.
TGTGCCAGCAGGGGACTAGCTCAAGAGACCCAGTACTTC
CASRGLAQETQYF
>TRBV9|TRBJ2-7|TRBD2|.
TGTGCCAGCAGCGTAGGAGGTAGCGGGGGGGACGCGCAGTACTTC
CASSVGGSGGDAQYF
>TRBV30|TRBJ2-2|.|few
TGTGCCTGCCGTTCTCAGACGAACACCGGGGAGCTGTTTTTT
CACRSQTNTGELFF
>TRBV15|TRBJ2-1|.|.
TGTGCCACCAGCAGTGCTAGCTCCTACAATGAGCAGTTCTTC
CATSSASSYNEQFF
>TRBV6-1|TRBJ1-2|.|.
TGTGCCAGCAACCAGGGTCATGGCTACACCTTC
CASNQGHGYTF
>TRBV9|TRBJ1-2|.|.
TGTGCCAGCAGCGTAGTTGGGGGACCACCTACGCGGTTC
CASSVVGGPPTRF